The clone carrying this T cell receptor beta chain was counted only a few times. Its antigen is not identified. TCRdb analysed the reads with MiXCR anew, one entry per CDR3 protein. The sample yields approximately 320,000 distinct CDR3 sequences, more than 8% seen once. This specimen comes from a study of T cell repertoires in cytomegalovirus infection. Study-level background: Based on public TCR beta signatures, there were indications of CMV infection and of a matching HLA type. Findings and caveats of the study: The study found HLA-C-restricted CMV-specific TCR beta clonotypes dominating the ex vivo response.

The V segment lost 5 bases and the J segment 5 bases; nucleotides outside the gene matches: 5. There are 15 residues in the CDR3. J is TRBJ2-5 and V is TRBV12-3 or TRBV12-4; TRBD2 aligns across 13 bases. The sequenced sample consisted of PBMCs. The source of this sequence is a human donor in good health (CMV status not recorded). Some clones in this sample may be carry-over from other donors' samples. In nucleotides, the CDR3 is TGTGCCAGCAGTGAAACTAGCGGGAGGGGGGAGACCCAGTACTTC. Its protein is CASSETSGRGETQYF.